This T cell receptor beta chain was found in a study of post-analysis software for immune sequencing data. Points from the study as a whole: A handful of TRBV segments appeared more often in patients than in controls, and TRBV5-6, TRBV5-1 and TRBV20-1 were among these. For normalized Chao1 diversity, multiple sclerosis patients scored significantly lower than controls did. Under the F measure, samples that were prepared in one batch clustered strongly together.

cDNA libraries for TCR beta contained unique molecular identifiers. Researchers reported around 510,000 cDNA molecules coming from approximately 1 to 10 million T cells. TCRdb redid the calling of the PCR reads with MiXCR, one entry per CDR3 protein. The profile covers some 690,000 distinct CDR3 sequences, with over 45% appearing a single time and 11% taken by the ten largest. Germline V gene lookup returns CDR1 MNHEY and CDR2 SVGAGI. There are 17 residues in the CDR3. The V gene end was trimmed by 4 bases and the J gene end by 6 bases; junction bases not matched to a gene: 17. This clonotype has only a few counts. Its target is not known.

Sequencing was carried out using blood. The chain has TRBV6-5 and TRBJ1-2, with 7 bases lining up with TRBD1. This clonotype was sampled from a girl aged 2 to 10 with multiple sclerosis. The CDR3 loop is CASSFLSPQGGVNGYTF. CDR3 nucleotides: TGTGCCAGCAGTTTCTTATCACCCCAGGGGGGAGTCAATGGCTACACCTTC.